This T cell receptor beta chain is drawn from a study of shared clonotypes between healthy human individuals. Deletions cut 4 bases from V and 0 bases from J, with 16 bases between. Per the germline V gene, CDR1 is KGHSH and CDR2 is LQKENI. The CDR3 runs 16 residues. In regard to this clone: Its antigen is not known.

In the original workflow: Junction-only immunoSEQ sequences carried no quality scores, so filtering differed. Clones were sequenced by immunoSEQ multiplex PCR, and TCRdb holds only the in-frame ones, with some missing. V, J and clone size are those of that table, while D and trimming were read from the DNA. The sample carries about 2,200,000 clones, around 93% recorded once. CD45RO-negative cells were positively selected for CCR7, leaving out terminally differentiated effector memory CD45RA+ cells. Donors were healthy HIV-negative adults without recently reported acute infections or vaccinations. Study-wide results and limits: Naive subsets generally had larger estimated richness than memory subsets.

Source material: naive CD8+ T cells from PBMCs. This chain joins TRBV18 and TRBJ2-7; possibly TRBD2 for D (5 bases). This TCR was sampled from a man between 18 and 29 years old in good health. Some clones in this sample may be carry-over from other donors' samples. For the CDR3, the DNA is TGTGCCAGCTCACGTCGGGAAGCGGAGCTCTCCTACGAGCAGTACTTC. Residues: CASSRREAELSYEQYF.